This T cell receptor beta chain was recorded in a study of T-cell memory formation after mild COVID-19. Study findings and constraints: There was a balanced CD4/CD8 profile in clones contracting day 15 to 85, and later expanders leaned CD4+. A subset of responding clones appeared in pre-infection memory, suggesting cross-reactive memory joined. CD8+ contracting clones occupied EMRA, while CD4+ ones occupied mainly CM and EM.

The TCR alpha and TCR beta cDNA libraries, bearing sample barcodes and UMIs, were generated by 5'RACE using constant-segment primers. TCRdb passed the 5' RACE reads through MiXCR, listing each CDR3 protein once. The data hold approximately 570,000 distinct CDR3 sequences, with 18% observed a single time. This clonotype was counted between two and nine times. The target antigen is unknown. The material sequenced was PBMCs or a T cell subset sorted from them (not recorded which). The receptor's source is an adult woman who had mild COVID-19 (a few samples of this study predate the infection). Cell type and time point are not known.

CDR3 protein: CSAQTGSNSPLHF. The CDR3 coding sequence is TGCAGCGCCCAGACAGGGAGTAATTCACCCCTCCACTTT. The chain carries TRBV29-1 and TRBJ1-6; 7 nucleotides line up with TRBD1. V lost 7 bases and J lost 6; bases outside the gene matches: 6. Germline V gene data show CDR1 as SQVTM and CDR2 as ANQGSEA. This CDR3 spans 13 amino acids.